One sample yielded the 17 T cell receptor beta chains listed below, sequenced in a study of blood T cell repertoires in COVID-19. Generated by immunoSEQ multiplex PCR, the TCRdb table keeps only in-frame clones and is missing some. The sample carries 380,000 or so clones, more than 75% recorded once. Sequencing used peripheral blood. The receptor source for this set is a human donor with acute or convalescent COVID-19. The donor label of this sample is uncertain.

This clone was counted only a few times. DNA for the CDR3: TGTGCCAGCAGCTCTAGGGGAGGGAGCGGCTCTGGAAACACCATATATTTT. It translates to CASSSRGGSGSGNTIYF. V gene TRBV7-9 combines with J gene TRBJ1-3; D perhaps matches TRBD1 (5 bases). The CDR3 sequence is 17 residues long. Trimming cost V 4 bases and J 0 bases, with 16 bases left between them. The V gene's germline CDR1 is SEHNR and CDR2 FQNEAQ (reference sequence).

This sequence joins TRBV28 and TRBJ2-1; 10 bases align to TRBD1. The CDR3 sequence is 16 residues long. The ends lost 6 bases at V and 9 bases at J; junction bases unmatched: 14. Germline CDR1 MDHEN, CDR2 SYDVKM. The CDR3 region has the DNA TGTGCCAGCAGCTATTTCCCGGGACAGGGGAAGAGTGAGCAGTTCTTC. It codes for CASSYFPGQGKSEQFF.

The V gene is TRBV15, the J gene TRBJ1-2, with 8 bases that match TRBD1. The CDR3 has 15 amino acids. The junction had 7 bases not matched to a gene; V was cut back by 0 bases and J by 7 bases. Germline V gene sequence: CDR1 LNHNV, CDR2 YYDKDF (reference sequence). The CDR3 reads CATSREGQVFFGYTF. The CDR3 DNA reads as TGTGCCACCAGCAGAGAGGGACAGGTGTTTTTTGGCTACACCTTC.

The V gene is TRBV28, the J gene TRBJ1-1; no clear D. CDR1 and CDR2 from the germline V gene are MDHEN and SYDVKM. The CDR3 totals 10 residues. V was shortened by 6 bases and J by 6 bases, with 5 bases between the two germline ends. CDR3 amino acids: CASRSAEAFF. CDR3 bases: TGTGCCAGCAGATCTGCTGAAGCTTTCTTT.

J is TRBJ1-4 and V is TRBV3-1 (or the pseudogene TRBV3-2); D remains ambiguous. V was trimmed by 1 base and J by 9 bases, leaving 15 bases between them. CDR1 and CDR2 from the germline V gene are LGHDT and YNNKEL (reference sequence). This CDR3 has 15 residues. The CDR3 sequence is CASSQGPQLMKKLFF. CDR3 sequence (DNA): TGTGCCAGCAGCCAAGGACCTCAACTAATGAAAAAACTGTTTTTT.

This sequence joins TRBV29-1 and TRBJ1-1, with TRBD1 as a possible D gene (6 bases). The germline V and J ends were trimmed by 4 bases and 1 base, with 10 bases remaining between them. Germline CDR1 SQVTM, CDR2 ANQGSEA. This CDR3 comprises 13 residues. This CDR3 is CSVAPRGNTEAFF. In DNA form, the CDR3 reads TGCAGCGTTGCCCCCAGGGGGAACACTGAAGCTTTCTTT.

This clone was seen just once. The genes are TRBV6-2 or TRBV6-3 and TRBJ2-1; 10 bases agree with TRBD2. The V segment lost 5 bases and the J segment 5 bases; nucleotides outside the gene matches: 3. The germline V gene has CDR1 MNHEY and CDR2 SVGEGT. The length of the CDR3 is 14 residues. The CDR3 DNA follows: TGTGCCAGCAGTACTAGCGGGAAGAACAATGAGCAGTTCTTC. Protein product: CASSTSGKNNEQFF.

This clone appeared a single time. The CDR3: CASSPKGASYEQYF. The CDR3 bases are TGTGCCAGCAGCCCGAAGGGGGCCTCCTACGAGCAGTACTTC. This chain links TRBV13 with TRBJ2-7; 7 bases map to TRBD1. Germline loops: CDR1 PRHDT, CDR2 FYEKMQ (reference sequence). V was clipped by 5 bases and J by 0 bases; unmatched bases: 4. The CDR3 covers 14 residues.

V is TRBV11-2 and J is TRBJ2-4, with 13 bases matching TRBD2. Germline values: CDR1 SGHAT, CDR2 FQNNGV. The CDR3 consists of 16 residues. J lost 7 bases, V lost 4 bases, and 7 bases had no gene match. The CDR3 bases are TGTGCCAGCAGCTCCACTAGCGGGGGGGTTGGGAACATTCAGTACTTC. Its protein product is CASSSTSGGVGNIQYF.

V gene TRBV13 combines with J gene TRBJ2-6; TRBD2 is a possible D gene (6 bases). This CDR3 region has 15 residues. V was trimmed by 4 bases and J by 0 bases, leaving 7 bases between them. CDR1 and CDR2 (germline): PRHDT, FYEKMQ (reference sequence). The CDR3 loop reads CASSWRGSGANVLTF. The CDR3 DNA reads as TGTGCCAGCAGCTGGAGGGGCTCTGGGGCCAACGTCCTGACTTTC.

The J gene is TRBJ1-1, the V gene TRBV6-1; a possible D gene is TRBD1 (6 bases). Germline lookup yields CDR1 MNHNS and CDR2 SASEGT. The CDR3 is 15 residues long. The V gene lost 2 bases and the J gene lost 11 bases, with 21 bases spanning the gap. The CDR3 DNA is TGTGCCAGCAGTGAACCGGGGACATCCCGTGGTAGTGCTTTCTTT. Protein product: CASSEPGTSRGSAFF.

This chain uses TRBV29-1 with TRBJ1-2; TRBD1 is a possible D gene (5 bases). V was cut by 3 bases and J by 5 bases, with 10 bases left in between. The CDR3 contains 12 residues. Germline-derived CDR1 and CDR2 are SQVTM and ANQGSEA. The CDR3 here is CSVDDRAYGYTF. The CDR3, as DNA: TGCAGCGTTGACGACAGAGCTTATGGCTACACCTTC.

The V call is TRBV30, the J call TRBJ2-3, with 7 bases identical to TRBD1. The trim removed 3 bases at V and 0 bases at J, leaving 6 bases unmatched. Germline CDR1 and CDR2: GTSNPN and SVGIG (reference sequence). CDR3 size: 15 residues. CDR3 loop: CAWRDWGQSTDTQYF. DNA of the CDR3: TGTGCCTGGAGGGATTGGGGACAGAGCACAGATACGCAGTATTTT.

This chain connects TRBV5-1 to TRBJ2-5; tentatively, D is TRBD1 (6 bases). Germline CDR1 and CDR2: SGHRS and YFSETQ. V was pared by 3 bases and J by 7 bases, with 16 bases between. CDR3 size: 14 residues. CDR3 sequence (DNA): TGCGCCAGCAGCTCTGAACGGGACACAGGGACCCAGTACTTC. Translating gives CASSSERDTGTQYF.

The V and J genes are TRBV20-1 and TRBJ1-4; D is undetermined. Between the trimmed V and J ends, which lost 3 bases and 0 bases, there was a span of 14 bases. Germline CDR1 is DFQATT and CDR2 is SNEGSKA (reference sequence). The CDR3 covers 16 residues. The CDR3 DNA follows: TGCAGTGCTAGTGACTCGGGGTTTTCAACTAATGAAAAACTGTTTTTT. Translating gives CSASDSGFSTNEKLFF.

This clone was observed many times. The V call is TRBV14, the J call TRBJ1-2; 9 bases map to TRBD1. This CDR3 comprises 17 residues. V lost 1 base to trimming and J lost 4 bases; unmatched junction nucleotides: 10. Germline lookup yields CDR1 SGHDN and CDR2 FVKESK. The DNA for the CDR3 is TGTGCCAGCAGCCAAGTGGCGGGACAGGGAATGGGCTATGGCTACACCTTC. Protein product: CASSQVAGQGMGYGYTF. Together with reference TRBV14 and TRBJ1-2, the CDR3 gives the full variable domain: EAGVTQFPSHSVIEKGQTVTLRCDPISGHDNLYWYRRVMGKEIKFLLHFVKESKQDESGMPNNRFLAERTGGTYSTLKVQPAELEDSGVYFCASSQVAGQGMGYGYTFGSGTRLTVV.

This clone was recorded at least ten times. V usage is TRBV6-1 and J usage is TRBJ1-3; no definite D call. Trimming took off 0 bases at V and 0 bases at J, with 9 bases between the two ends. The germline gives CDR1 MNHNS, CDR2 SASEGT. The CDR3 contains 16 residues. The CDR3 loop reads CASSEAQVASGNTIYF. CDR3 nucleotide sequence: TGTGCCAGCAGTGAAGCGCAGGTCGCCTCTGGAAACACCATATATTTT.